This TCR beta chain was sequenced for a study of identical twins. On this clonotype itself: What it recognizes is unknown.

This CDR3 has 18 amino acids. From germline, CDR1 is LGHDT and CDR2 YNNKEL (reference sequence). Trimming shortened V by 0 bases and J by 1 base, and 15 bases separated the two germline ends. A universal primer site was added by template switching, and unique molecular identifiers were carried by the cDNA. Each CDR3 protein is one row after TCRdb ran MiXCR on the 5' RACE reads. The sample has approximately 690,000 distinct CDR3 sequences, around 5.7% seen once. Findings and caveats of the study: Abundant beta clonotypes from cord blood had fewer insertions, unlike memory repertoires, which showed none.

The specimen sequenced was naive T cells sorted from blood. The genes are TRBV3-1 and TRBJ2-2; TRBD1 might be the D (6 bases). The sequence derives from a man between 18 and 29 years old in good health. Here the CDR3 reads CASSQDKYRVENTGELFF. For the CDR3, the DNA is TGTGCCAGCAGCCAAGATAAATACAGGGTTGAGAACACCGGGGAGCTGTTTTTT.